A single T cell receptor (beta chain) is shown here with its context. Antigen unknown. The unique tags termed UMIs, each holding a 6-nucleotide sample barcode, were added by means of template switching. TCRdb reanalyzed the 5' RACE reads, giving one entry per CDR3 protein sequence and no DNA. The sample features approximately 330,000 distinct CDR3 sequences, with approximately 2% in its top ten. The data belong to a study of monozygotic twins with inflammatory bowel disease. Study conclusions and caveats: Varying immunosuppressive regimens may have increased patient repertoire variability.

CDR1 and CDR2 from the germline V gene are SGHRS and YFSETQ. CDR3 size: 15 residues. Input material: blood. V usage is TRBV5-1 and J usage is TRBJ2-3; no DNA is available, so the TRBD1 call from TCRdb remains unchecked. This TCR was recovered from a human donor with ulcerative colitis or Crohn's disease, or a healthy co-twin of an affected twin (not recorded which). CDR3 region: CASSFRDRRTDTQYF.